These T cell receptor beta chains were read from a single sample in a study of beta chain features in type 1 diabetes. Clones were read by immunoSEQ multiplex PCR, and TCRdb kept only the in-frame ones, dropping some. The table records around 500,000 clones, more than 9.5% of them present only once. Sequencing was done on a sample of naive CD4+ T cells from blood. These receptor sequences come from a woman aged 18-29 years in good health. Each CDR3 is given with its conserved first and last residue. A D gene is named only where the DNA matches it firmly. Size is stated for part of the rows, as once, few or many counts, or as a class when the clone is expanded.

TRBV13,TRBD1,TRBJ2-5,few,CASSFSTGYQETQYF,TGTGCCAGCAGCTTTTCGACAGGGTACCAAGAGACCCAGTACTTC
TRBV7-2,.,TRBJ2-5,.,CASSPGQQETQYF,TGTGCCAGCAGCCCCGGACAGCAAGAGACCCAGTACTTC
TRBV5-1,TRBD1,TRBJ2-1,.,CASSLGQGSSYNEQFF,TGCGCCAGCAGCTTGGGACAGGGCTCCTCCTACAATGAGCAGTTCTTC
TRBV2,.,TRBJ2-2,few,CASSEAAGELFF,TGTGCCAGCAGTGAAGCCGCCGGGGAGCTGTTTTTT
TRBV7-2,.,TRBJ2-1,.,CASSTRGSSYGNEQFF,TGTGCCAGCAGCACCCGGGGGTCGTCATATGGCAATGAGCAGTTCTTC
TRBV11-2,TRBD2,TRBJ2-1,few,CASSTRTSGTNEQFF,TGTGCCAGCAGCACCCGGACTAGCGGGACCAATGAGCAGTTCTTC
TRBV9,.,TRBJ1-1,few,CASSVVSGGTEAFF,TGTGCCAGCAGCGTAGTCAGTGGAGGCACTGAAGCTTTCTTT
TRBV7-2,.,TRBJ2-3,few,CASSLAKTVVTDTQYF,TGTGCCAGCAGCTTAGCGAAGACAGTGGTCACAGATACGCAGTATTTT
TRBV7-2,TRBD1,TRBJ2-4,few,CASSWGQGGGIQYF,TGTGCCAGCAGCTGGGGACAGGGTGGTGGCATTCAGTACTTC
TRBV7-9,.,TRBJ1-5,few,CASSPQGGVSQPQHF,TGTGCCAGCAGTCCCCAGGGAGGGGTCAGCCAGCCCCAGCATTTT
TRBV4-2,.,TRBJ2-4,few,CASSPKYSAKNIQYF,TGTGCCAGCAGCCCTAAATATTCGGCCAAAAACATTCAGTACTTC
TRBV2,.,TRBJ2-2,.,CASSVTGPSTGELFF,TGTGCCAGCAGCGTAACCGGGCCGTCCACCGGGGAGCTGTTTTTT
TRBV4-3,.,TRBJ1-3,.,CASSRNRHLGNTIYF,TGCGCCAGCAGCCGAAACAGACATCTTGGAAACACCATATATTTT
TRBV9,.,TRBJ2-2,few,CASSVYGSTGELFF,TGTGCCAGCAGCGTTTACGGTAGCACCGGGGAGCTGTTTTTT
TRBV5-4,.,TRBJ1-2,once,CASSPGAVTYGYTF,TGTGCCAGCAGCCCCGGGGCAGTGACCTATGGCTACACCTTC
TRBV27,.,TRBJ2-2,few,CASSFREYTGELFF,TGTGCCAGCAGTTTTCGCGAGTACACCGGGGAGCTGTTTTTT
TRBV29-1,TRBD2,TRBJ2-1,few,CSASRTSGNEQFF,TGCAGCGCTTCGAGGACTAGCGGGAATGAGCAGTTCTTC
TRBV30,.,TRBJ2-3,.,CAWSTFLVGDTQYF,TGTGCCTGGAGCACTTTCTTAGTAGGCGATACGCAGTATTTT
TRBV4-1,.,TRBJ2-4,few,CASSQVGLAKNIQYF,TGCGCCAGCAGCCAGGTGGGGCTAGCCAAAAACATTCAGTACTTC
TRBV5-1,.,TRBJ2-5,few,CASSLGEVETQYF,TGCGCCAGCAGCTTAGGGGAGGTGGAGACCCAGTACTTC
TRBV7-2,.,TRBJ2-3,.,CASSSGISPDTQYF,TGTGCCAGCAGCTCGGGCATCTCGCCAGATACGCAGTATTTT
TRBV14,.,TRBJ2-7,few,CASSQSGGGGKQYF,TGTGCCAGCAGCCAGTCCGGGGGCGGTGGCAAGCAGTACTTC